This T cell receptor beta chain was profiled in a study of early stage breast cancer tumors. Overall study context: Most invasive tumors, about 75% of the 16, were ER+/PR+/HER2-. Eight ER+/PR+/HER2- tumors were invasive ductal; a few were invasive lobular.

Blood replicates held 0.5 ug DNA, tumor or normal breast roughly 1.5 ug, two each. Clones were read by immunoSEQ multiplex PCR, and TCRdb kept only the in-frame ones, dropping some. Of 25,000 to 30,000 clones in the sample, approximately 80% were seen once. With 2 bases removed from V and 2 bases from J, the gap between germline ends came to 12 bases. This CDR3 has 15 residues. The germline CDR1 and CDR2 sequences are MNHEY and SVGAGI. The material sequenced was blood. This receptor was identified in a person in their sixties with breast cancer. This rearrangement joins TRBV6-5 to TRBJ1-1, with D maybe TRBD1 (5 bases). CDR3 nucleotides: TGTGCCAGCAGTTACGGGGCCAGGGTAAACACTGAAGCTTTCTTT. This sequence encodes CASSYGARVNTEAFF.